Each of the 28 T cell receptor beta chains below was sequenced from the same sample in a study of Graves' ophthalmopathy and Graves' hyperthyroidism. Amplifying from RNA transcripts, the study obtained TCR beta CDR3 regions. First-round RT-PCR with HTBI primers preceded a second-round multiplex PCR. From the multiplex PCR reads, TCRdb called clonotypes with MiXCR, one entry per CDR3 protein. The sample includes 300,000 to 400,000 distinct CDR3 sequences, about 18% of them seen just once. Sample: peripheral blood. Every receptor here comes from an adult woman with stable Graves' hyperthyroidism.

Concerning this clonotype itself: This may be a read error, as it is one base from a much larger clone. The final CDR3 position lacks the conserved phenylalanine or tryptophan, pointing to a likely read error. V usage is TRBV4-1 and J usage is TRBJ1-3; D is unclear. V was clipped by 3 bases and J by 2 bases, with 11 bases between them. Germline values: CDR1 MGHRA, CDR2 YSYEKL. CDR3 size: 15 residues. CDR3 loop: CASSQGSGAGNTIYY. CDR3 DNA sequence: TGCGCCAGCAGCCAGGGGTCCGGGGCTGGAAACACCATATATTAT.

Many counts were recorded for this clonotype. The rearrangement uses TRBV28 and TRBJ1-1, with D tentatively TRBD1 (6 bases). This CDR3 is built from 15 residues. Per the germline V gene, CDR1 is MDHEN and CDR2 is SYDVKM. The V end was cut by 6 bases, the J end by 5 bases, with 19 bases between. CDR3: CASRSAAGARTEAFF. CDR3 DNA sequence: TGTGCCAGCAGGTCCGCGGCGGGGGCAAGGACTGAAGCTTTCTTT.

This clonotype showed up just a few times. The chain uses TRBV14 and TRBJ1-5; weak D call: TRBD1 (5 bases). The CDR3 is 16 residues long. The V and J ends lost 5 bases and 4 bases respectively, with 18 bases between them. CDR1 SGHDN and CDR2 FVKESK come from the germline V gene. As DNA, the CDR3 is TGTGCCAGCAGCGTCCCTCGCAGGCAGGGAAATCAGCCCCAGCATTTT. Its translation: CASSVPRRQGNQPQHF.

This clonotype was observed many times. This chain joins TRBV19 and TRBJ1-1; D unclear. V was pared by 8 bases and J by 7 bases, with 17 bases between. Germline V gives CDR1 LNHDA, CDR2 SQIVND (reference sequence). The CDR3 totals 13 residues. Here the CDR3 reads CASWPRMGNEAFF. CDR3 bases: TGTGCCAGTTGGCCCAGAATGGGCAATGAAGCTTTCTTT. Complete variable domain (other parts from reference TRBV19 and TRBJ1-1): DGGITQSPKYLFRKEGQNVTLSCEQNLNHDAMYWYRQDPGQGLRLIYYSQIVNDFQKGDIAEGYSVSREKKESFPLTVTSAQKNPTAFYLCASWPRMGNEAFFGQGTRLTVV.

This clonotype was observed at least ten times. V gene TRBV27 combines with J gene TRBJ1-5; 8 bases fit TRBD1. The CDR3 consists of 17 residues. With 0 bases clipped from V and 4 bases from J, the junction kept 8 bases outside the gene matches. Germline V gene lookup returns CDR1 MNHEY and CDR2 SMNVEV (reference sequence). The CDR3 loop reads CASSLSALRQGNQPQHF. DNA for the CDR3: TGTGCCAGCAGTTTATCGGCCCTCCGACAGGGGAATCAGCCCCAGCATTTT.

This clonotype was observed many times. The rearrangement uses TRBV27 and TRBJ2-7; 9 nucleotides match TRBD1. The V gene end was trimmed by 3 bases and the J gene end by 2 bases; junction bases not matched to a gene: 5. This CDR3 is 15 amino acids long. The germline V gene encodes CDR1 MNHEY and CDR2 SMNVEV (reference sequence). The CDR3, as DNA: TGTGCCAGCAGTTTTGGGACAGGGAACACCTACGAGCAGTACTTC. Its protein is CASSFGTGNTYEQYF.

This clonotype was observed many times. The chain uses TRBV6-5 and TRBJ1-2; 9 positions agree with TRBD1. There are 14 residues in the CDR3. The germline CDR1 and CDR2 sequences are MNHEY and SVGAGI. Unmatched junction bases numbered 4, after V lost 8 bases and J lost 0 bases. The CDR3 sequence is CASLGTGSNYGYTF. DNA for the CDR3: TGTGCCAGCCTCGGGACAGGGTCTAACTATGGCTACACCTTC.

Comments on this clonotype: This sequence may be a read error, since a much larger clone differs from it by one base. This sequence joins TRBV5-1 and TRBJ1-5, with D unclear. The CDR3 runs to 15 residues. CDR1 is SGHRS and CDR2 is YFSETQ in the germline V gene. The CDR3 DNA follows: TGCGCCAGCAGCTTGGACAGCCCTAAAGATCAGCCCCGGCATTTT. This codes for CASSLDSPKDQPRHF.

This clonotype was seen a handful of times. The genes are TRBV20-1 and TRBJ2-7; 15 nucleotides match TRBD2. Germline trimming cut 6 bases from V and 2 bases from J; bases unmatched to any gene: 11. Germline V lookup: CDR1 DFQATT, CDR2 SNEGSKA (reference sequence). The CDR3 runs to 17 residues. The CDR3: CSAAPGLAGGIPYEQYF. The DNA of the CDR3 is TGCAGTGCCGCTCCGGGACTAGCGGGAGGCATTCCCTACGAGCAGTACTTC.

This clonotype was seen at least ten times. Relative to the germline gene, one junction end is altered; a read error may explain this. The chain is built from TRBV12-3 or TRBV12-4 and TRBJ1-1; perhaps TRBD1 as D (5 bases). The length of the CDR3 is 14 residues. The CDR3 nucleotides are TGTGCCAGCAGTCCATCAGGGAAAGGCACTGGAGCTTTCTTT. Translated: CASSPSGKGTGAFF.

This clonotype was seen repeatedly, ten times or more. The gene calls are TRBV7-8 and TRBJ2-5; TRBD2 matches 13 bases. Germline values: CDR1 SGHVS, CDR2 FQNEAQ. V was pared by 5 bases and J by 5 bases, with 8 bases of the junction left unmatched. CDR3 length: 16 amino acids. Written as DNA, the CDR3 is TGTGCCAGCAGCGCCGGACTAGCGGGAGTTTTGGAGACCCAGTACTTC. This sequence encodes CASSAGLAGVLETQYF.

This clonotype has a single count. The chain joins TRBV28 to TRBJ2-7; perhaps TRBD2 as D (6 bases). This CDR3 is built from 16 residues. Per germline, CDR1 MDHEN and CDR2 SYDVKM. With 7 bases removed from V and 0 bases from J, the gap between germline ends came to 19 bases. CDR3 sequence reads: CASTPYGSGSSYEQYF. CDR3 in DNA: TGTGCCAGCACTCCCTACGGTAGCGGAAGCTCCTACGAGCAGTACTTC.

Ten or more counts support this clonotype. The DNA for the CDR3 is TGTGCCAGCAGTTTAGTCGAGGGGGGAGAGACCCAGTACTTC. It specifies CASSLVEGGETQYF. The chain employs TRBV12-3 or TRBV12-4 and TRBJ2-5, with D perhaps being TRBD1 or TRBD2 (6 bases each). V lost 1 base and J lost 4, with 10 bases in between. This CDR3 spans 14 amino acids.

This clonotype was seen ten or more times. The genes are TRBV28 and TRBJ2-5; 8 nucleotides align to TRBD2. Per germline, CDR1 MDHEN and CDR2 SYDVKM. Trimming took 4 bases from V and 1 from J; bases not matched to a gene: 11. The CDR3 covers 17 residues. CDR3: CASSSAGWGTSQETQYF. The DNA of the CDR3 is TGTGCCAGCAGTTCCGCGGGGTGGGGGACTAGCCAAGAGACCCAGTACTTC.

This clonotype was detected many times. The chain is built from TRBV7-2 and TRBJ2-7; D not certain. The CDR3 has 14 residues. Germline V gives CDR1 SGHTA, CDR2 FQGNSA. V lost 5 bases and J 0 bases, leaving 11 bases between the germline ends. The CDR3 region is CASSQKGFSYEQYF. For the CDR3, the DNA is TGTGCCAGCAGCCAAAAAGGTTTCTCCTACGAGCAGTACTTC.

Many counts were recorded for this clonotype. The chain combines TRBV3-1 with TRBJ2-7; D gene ambiguous. Per the germline V gene, CDR1 is LGHDT and CDR2 is YNNKEL (reference sequence). The V and J ends lost 2 bases and 1 base respectively, with 15 bases between them. The CDR3 loop spans 16 amino acids. CDR3 in DNA: TGTGCCAGCAGCCAAAGGAGAAGTGTGTTGTCCTACGAGCAGTACTTC. Encoded protein: CASSQRRSVLSYEQYF.

This clonotype was detected ten times or more. The chain has TRBV6-1 and TRBJ2-5; 13 bases match TRBD2. Looked up from germline, CDR1 is MNHNS and CDR2 is SASEGT. The CDR3 sequence is 14 residues long. Unmatched junction bases numbered 2, after V lost 6 bases and J lost 4 bases. CDR3 in DNA: TGTGCCAGCAGGAGGACTAGCGGGAGAGAGACCCAGTACTTC. Residues: CASRRTSGRETQYF.

This clonotype turned up a few times. V is TRBV29-1 and J is TRBJ2-7, with 12 bases aligning to TRBD1. CDR1 SQVTM and CDR2 ANQGSEA come from the germline V gene. The CDR3 consists of 16 residues. The V segment lost 4 bases and the J segment 6 bases; nucleotides outside the gene matches: 13. The CDR3: CSVGPRGTGGWGEQYF. The CDR3 bases are TGCAGCGTTGGACCCCGGGGGACAGGGGGCTGGGGCGAGCAGTACTTC.

Many counts were recorded for this clonotype. CDR3: CASSLVGGSLYEQYF. Written as DNA, the CDR3 is TGTGCCAGCAGCTTAGTAGGCGGGAGTCTCTACGAGCAGTACTTC. J is TRBJ2-7 and V is TRBV7-2, with 7 nucleotides matching TRBD2. From germline, CDR1 is SGHTA and CDR2 FQGNSA. The CDR3 is made up of 15 amino acids. With 1 base clipped from V and 3 bases from J, the junction kept 6 bases outside the gene matches.

The rearrangement links TRBV7-9 to TRBJ2-2; 7 nucleotides align to TRBD1. V was pared by 5 bases and J by 6 bases, with 3 bases of the junction left unmatched. In germline, CDR1 is SEHNR, CDR2 FQNEAQ (reference sequence). The CDR3 spans 13 residues. CDR3 coding DNA: TGTGCCAGCAGCCAGACAGGGTCCGGGGAGCTGTTTTTT. Translating gives CASSQTGSGELFF.

This clonotype was detected ten times or more. V is TRBV12-3 or TRBV12-4 and J is TRBJ2-2; 8 bases match TRBD1. Trimming removed 5 bases from V and 4 bases from J; junction bases left unmatched: 9. This CDR3 is 16 amino acids long. DNA for the CDR3: TGTGCCAGCAGTGCGCGGACAGGGTTGGTCACCGGGGAGCTGTTTTTT. It codes for CASSARTGLVTGELFF.

There are many counts of this clonotype. V is TRBV27 and J is TRBJ2-7; TRBD1 matches 7 bases. Germline assignment: CDR1 MNHEY and CDR2 SMNVEV (reference sequence). This CDR3 has 15 residues. With 0 bases clipped from V and 3 bases from J, the junction kept 5 bases outside the gene matches. The CDR3 nucleotides are TGTGCCAGCAGTTTATCAGGGACAGACTTCTACGAGCAGTACTTC. It encodes CASSLSGTDFYEQYF.

Many counts were recorded for this clonotype. The chain uses TRBV18 and TRBJ2-7; 10 bases fit TRBD1. The CDR3 length is 14 residues. J lost 5 bases, V lost 3 bases, and 4 bases had no gene match. Germline assignment: CDR1 KGHSH and CDR2 LQKENI. In DNA, the CDR3 is TGTGCCAGCTCACCCGGGACAGGGGTCCACGAGCAGTACTTC. Residues: CASSPGTGVHEQYF. The full variable domain, completed using reference TRBV18 and TRBJ2-7, is NAGVMQNPRHLVRRRGQEARLRCSPMKGHSHVYWYRQLPEEGLKFMVYLQKENIIDESGMPKERFSAEFPKEGPSILRIQQVVRGDSAAYFCASSPGTGVHEQYFGPGTRLTVT.

Concerning this clonotype: This may arise from a read error, as a much more abundant clone is one base away. The rearrangement joins TRBV2 to TRBJ2-7; D may correspond to TRBD1 or TRBD2 (5 bases each). The CDR3 is 15 amino acids. Per the germline V gene, CDR1 is SNHLY and CDR2 is FYNNEI. Trimming left V 6 bases short and J 7 bases short, with 22 bases between. The chain's CDR3 is CASRGYGGSILEQYF. CDR3 nucleotides: TGTGCCAGCAGAGGCTATGGGGGTAGCATTTTAGAGCAGTACTTC.

With respect to this clonotype: At one end the junction does not follow the germline gene, possibly because of a read error. The J gene is TRBJ2-7, the V gene TRBV6-2 or TRBV6-3; 7 positions agree with TRBD2. Germline assignment: CDR1 MNHEY and CDR2 SVGEGT. CDR3 size: 11 residues. This CDR3 reads CASWDYIAQHF. CDR3 in DNA: TGTGCCAGCTGGGACTACATCGCCCAGCACTTC.

There are many counts of this clonotype. This may be a read error, as it is one base from a much larger clone. The V call is TRBV6-1, the J call TRBJ1-5; D gene uncertain. This CDR3 region has 15 residues. CDR1 is MNHNS and CDR2 is SASEGT in the germline V gene. V lost 1 base and J lost 4, with 11 bases in between. The CDR3 nucleotides are TGTGCCAGCAGTGAAGGAGACGGGGATAATCAGCCCCAGCATTTT. Translated, it gives CASSEGDGDNQPQHF.

This clonotype was recorded many times. J is TRBJ1-1 and V is TRBV13; 12 positions agree with TRBD1. The V gene's germline CDR1 is PRHDT and CDR2 FYEKMQ (reference sequence). The J segment lost 5 bases and the V segment lost 5 bases, leaving 15 bases of the junction unmatched. The CDR3 is 18 amino acids. The CDR3, as DNA: TGTGCCAGCAGCACACTCACATCCCCGGGACAGGGGGCAACTGAAGCTTTCTTT. This sequence encodes CASSTLTSPGQGATEAFF.

This clonotype was seen repeatedly, ten times or more. The chain employs TRBV12-3 or TRBV12-4 and TRBJ1-5; 7 nucleotides agree with TRBD1. V trimming: 5 bases; J trimming: 6 bases; junction bases outside the gene matches: 4. The CDR3 runs 13 residues. Here the CDR3 reads CASSTQGGQPQHF. The DNA of the CDR3 is TGTGCCAGCAGTACCCAGGGGGGTCAGCCCCAGCATTTT.